A single sample is the source of the 4 T cell receptor beta chains below, sequenced in a study of blood T cell repertoires in COVID-19. Some clones are missing from TCRdb's copy, which holds only in-frame ones; the method was immunoSEQ multiplex PCR. This table holds 130,000 to 150,000 clones, 79% found once. The sample comprised peripheral blood. Receptors originate from a man aged 50-59 years with active or convalescent COVID-19.

The J gene is TRBJ2-2, the V gene TRBV10-3, with 11 positions matching TRBD2. The CDR3 is made up of 16 amino acids. Germline-derived CDR1 and CDR2 are ENHRY and SYGVKD. V dropped 10 bases and J dropped 6; count of bases not matched to a gene: 13. The CDR3 sequence: CASHRDLAGGAGELFF. The CDR3 DNA is TGTGCCAGCCACCGAGACTTAGCGGGAGGGGCCGGGGAGCTGTTTTTT.

V gene TRBV19 combines with J gene TRBJ2-7; 7 nucleotides agree with TRBD1. This CDR3 has 14 residues. J was trimmed by 4 bases and V by 5 bases; bases with no gene match: 8. Per the germline V gene, CDR1 is LNHDA and CDR2 is SQIVND (reference sequence). Written as DNA, the CDR3 is TGTGCCAGTAGTGCAGGTCCAGGGGGATACGAGCAGTACTTC. As protein: CASSAGPGGYEQYF.

V gene TRBV7-9 combines with J gene TRBJ2-1, with a tentative D call TRBD1 (5 bases). Germline assignment: CDR1 SEHNR and CDR2 FQNEAQ (reference sequence). The CDR3 has 12 residues. Trimming cost V 4 bases and J 13 bases, with 14 bases left between them. CDR3 amino acids: CASSSGFLVQFF. The CDR3 DNA reads as TGTGCCAGCAGCTCAGGGTTTCTGGTTCAGTTCTTC.

The gene calls are TRBV3-1 (or the pseudogene TRBV3-2) and TRBJ2-1, with a weak D call TRBD2 (5 bases). The ends were cut back, 4 bases at V and 0 bases at J, with 13 bases in the middle. Germline V gene data show CDR1 as LGHDT and CDR2 as YNNKEL (reference sequence). The CDR3 sequence is 16 residues long. CDR3 DNA: TGTGCCAGCAGCCGACCCCCGGACTCCTCCTACAATGAGCAGTTCTTC. Its translation is CASSRPPDSSYNEQFF.